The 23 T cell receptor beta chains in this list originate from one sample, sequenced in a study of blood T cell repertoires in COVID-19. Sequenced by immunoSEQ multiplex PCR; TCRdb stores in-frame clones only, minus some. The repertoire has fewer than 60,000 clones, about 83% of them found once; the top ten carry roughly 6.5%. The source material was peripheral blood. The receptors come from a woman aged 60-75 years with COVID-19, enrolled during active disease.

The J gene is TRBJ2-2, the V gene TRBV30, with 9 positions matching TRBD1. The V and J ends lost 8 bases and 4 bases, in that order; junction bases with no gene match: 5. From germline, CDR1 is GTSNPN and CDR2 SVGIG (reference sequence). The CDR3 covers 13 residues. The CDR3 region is CAGGQGITGELFF. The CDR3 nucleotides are TGTGCCGGGGGACAGGGAATCACCGGGGAGCTGTTTTTT.

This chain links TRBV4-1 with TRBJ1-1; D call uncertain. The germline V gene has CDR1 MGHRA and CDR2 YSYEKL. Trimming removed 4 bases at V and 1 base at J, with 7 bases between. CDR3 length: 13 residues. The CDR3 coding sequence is TGCGCCAGCAGCCGGTGGAGGAACACTGAAGCTTTCTTT. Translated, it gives CASSRWRNTEAFF.

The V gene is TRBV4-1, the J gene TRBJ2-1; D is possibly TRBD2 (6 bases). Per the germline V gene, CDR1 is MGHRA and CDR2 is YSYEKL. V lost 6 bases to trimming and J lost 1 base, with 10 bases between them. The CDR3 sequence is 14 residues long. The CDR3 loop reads CASRRDFSYNEQFF. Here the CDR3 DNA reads TGCGCCAGCAGGCGGGACTTTTCCTACAATGAGCAGTTCTTC.

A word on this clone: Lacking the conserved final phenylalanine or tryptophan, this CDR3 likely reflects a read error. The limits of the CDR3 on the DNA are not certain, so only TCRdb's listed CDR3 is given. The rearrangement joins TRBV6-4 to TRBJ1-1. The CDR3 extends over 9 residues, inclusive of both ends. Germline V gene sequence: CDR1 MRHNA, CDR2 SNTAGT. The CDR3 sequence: CASSDGGTP.

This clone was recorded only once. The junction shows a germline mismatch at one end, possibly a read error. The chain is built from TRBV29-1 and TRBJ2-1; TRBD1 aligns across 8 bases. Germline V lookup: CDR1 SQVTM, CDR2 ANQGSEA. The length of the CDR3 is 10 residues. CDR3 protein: CSVEGGTGVF. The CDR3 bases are TGCAGCGTTGAGGGCGGGACAGGAGTCTTC.

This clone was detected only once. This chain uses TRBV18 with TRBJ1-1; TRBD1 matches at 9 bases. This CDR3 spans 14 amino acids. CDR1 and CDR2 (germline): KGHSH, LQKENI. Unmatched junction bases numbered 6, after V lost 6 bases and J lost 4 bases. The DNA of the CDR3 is TGTGCCAGCTCCCGGGACAGGGTGGGCACTGAAGCTTTCTTT. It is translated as CASSRDRVGTEAFF. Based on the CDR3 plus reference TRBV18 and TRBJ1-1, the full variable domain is NAGVMQNPRHLVRRRGQEARLRCSPMKGHSHVYWYRQLPEEGLKFMVYLQKENIIDESGMPKERFSAEFPKEGPSILRIQQVVRGDSAAYFCASSRDRVGTEAFFGQGTRLTVV.

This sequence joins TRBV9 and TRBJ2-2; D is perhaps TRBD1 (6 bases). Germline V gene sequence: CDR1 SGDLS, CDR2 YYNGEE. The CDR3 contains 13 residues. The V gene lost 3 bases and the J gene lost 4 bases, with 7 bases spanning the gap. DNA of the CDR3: TGTGCCAGCAGCGGACAGGTCACCGGGGAGCTGTTTTTT. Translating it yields CASSGQVTGELFF.

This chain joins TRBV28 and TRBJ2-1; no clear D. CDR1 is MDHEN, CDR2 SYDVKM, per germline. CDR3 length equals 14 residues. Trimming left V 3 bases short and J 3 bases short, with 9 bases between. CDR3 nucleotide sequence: TGTGCCAGCAGTTTCGTAGCATTCTACAATGAGCAGTTCTTC. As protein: CASSFVAFYNEQFF.

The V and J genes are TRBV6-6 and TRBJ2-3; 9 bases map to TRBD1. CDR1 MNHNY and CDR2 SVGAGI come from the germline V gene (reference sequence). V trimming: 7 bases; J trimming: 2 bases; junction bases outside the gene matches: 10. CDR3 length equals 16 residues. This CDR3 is CASIRSGTGITDTQYF. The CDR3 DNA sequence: TGTGCCAGCATTAGATCCGGGACAGGGATCACAGATACGCAGTATTTT.

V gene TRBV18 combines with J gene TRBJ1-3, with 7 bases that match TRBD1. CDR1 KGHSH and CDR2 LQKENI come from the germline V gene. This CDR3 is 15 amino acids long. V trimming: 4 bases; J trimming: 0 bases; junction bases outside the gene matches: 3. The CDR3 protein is CASSRQGYSGNTIYF. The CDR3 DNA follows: TGTGCCAGCTCACGACAGGGATACTCTGGAAACACCATATATTTT.

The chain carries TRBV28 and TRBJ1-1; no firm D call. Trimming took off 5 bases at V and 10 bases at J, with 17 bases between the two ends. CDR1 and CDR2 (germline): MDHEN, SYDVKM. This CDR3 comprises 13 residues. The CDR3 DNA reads TGTGCCAGCAGTCTGTCGGGGAATCTGGGAGCTTTCTTT. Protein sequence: CASSLSGNLGAFF.

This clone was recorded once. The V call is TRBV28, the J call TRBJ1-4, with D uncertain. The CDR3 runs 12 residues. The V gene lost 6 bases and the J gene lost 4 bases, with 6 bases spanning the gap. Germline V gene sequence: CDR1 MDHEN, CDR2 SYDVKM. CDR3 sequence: CASSRGNEKLFF. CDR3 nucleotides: TGTGCCAGCAGCCGGGGTAATGAAAAACTGTTTTTT.

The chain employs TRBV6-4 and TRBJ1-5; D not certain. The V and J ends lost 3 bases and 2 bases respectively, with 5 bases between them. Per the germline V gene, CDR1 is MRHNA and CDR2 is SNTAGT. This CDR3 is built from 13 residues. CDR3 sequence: CASSESGNQPQHF. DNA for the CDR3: TGTGCCAGCAGTGAGTCAGGCAATCAGCCCCAGCATTTT.

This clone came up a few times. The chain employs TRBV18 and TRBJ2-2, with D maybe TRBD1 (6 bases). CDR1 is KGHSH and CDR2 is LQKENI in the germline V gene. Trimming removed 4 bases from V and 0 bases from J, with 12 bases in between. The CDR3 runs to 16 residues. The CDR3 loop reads CASSQDRRTNTGELFF. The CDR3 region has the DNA TGTGCCAGCTCACAGGACAGACGAACGAACACCGGGGAGCTGTTTTTT.

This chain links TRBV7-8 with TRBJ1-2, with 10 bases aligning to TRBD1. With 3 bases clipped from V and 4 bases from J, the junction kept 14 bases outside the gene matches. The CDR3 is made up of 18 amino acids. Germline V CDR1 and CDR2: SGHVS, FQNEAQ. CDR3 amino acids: CASSFIGTGVSSSYGYTF. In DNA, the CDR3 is TGTGCCAGCAGCTTTATCGGGACAGGGGTTAGTAGTAGCTATGGCTACACCTTC. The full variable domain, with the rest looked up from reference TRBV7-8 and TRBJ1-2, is GAGVSQSPRYKVAKRGQDVALRCDPISGHVSLFWYQQALGQGPEFLTYFQNEAQLDKSGLPSDRFFAERPEGSVSTLKIQRTQQEDSAVYLCASSFIGTGVSSSYGYTFGSGTRLTVV.

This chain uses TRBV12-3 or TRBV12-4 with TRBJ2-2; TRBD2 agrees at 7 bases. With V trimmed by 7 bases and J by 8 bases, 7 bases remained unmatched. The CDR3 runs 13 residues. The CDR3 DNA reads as TGTGCCAGCATCCCGGGACTACCTGGGGAGCTGTTTTTT. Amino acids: CASIPGLPGELFF.

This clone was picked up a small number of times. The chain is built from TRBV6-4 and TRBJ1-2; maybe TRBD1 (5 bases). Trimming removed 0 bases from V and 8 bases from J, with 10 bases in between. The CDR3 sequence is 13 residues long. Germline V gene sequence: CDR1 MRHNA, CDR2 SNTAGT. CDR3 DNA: TGTGCCAGCAGTGACTCCCCCCGGGGGGGCTACACCTTC. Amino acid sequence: CASSDSPRGGYTF.

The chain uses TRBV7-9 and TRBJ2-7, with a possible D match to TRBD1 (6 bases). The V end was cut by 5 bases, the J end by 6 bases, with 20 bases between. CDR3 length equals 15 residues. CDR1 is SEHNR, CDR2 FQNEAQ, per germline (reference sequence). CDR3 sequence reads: CASSLDTRQAAEQYF. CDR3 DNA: TGTGCCAGCAGCCTCGATACCCGACAGGCTGCCGAGCAGTACTTC.

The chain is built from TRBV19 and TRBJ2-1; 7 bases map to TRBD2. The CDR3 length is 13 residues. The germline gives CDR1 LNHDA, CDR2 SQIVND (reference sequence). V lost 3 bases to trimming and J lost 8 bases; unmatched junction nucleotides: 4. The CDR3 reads CASSMAGRDEQFF. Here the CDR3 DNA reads TGTGCCAGTAGTATGGCAGGGAGGGATGAGCAGTTCTTC.

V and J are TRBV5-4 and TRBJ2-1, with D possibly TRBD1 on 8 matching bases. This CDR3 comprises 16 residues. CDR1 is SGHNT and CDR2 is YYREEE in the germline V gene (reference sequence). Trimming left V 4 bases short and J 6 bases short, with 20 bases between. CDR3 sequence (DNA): TGTGCCAGCAGCCTCACGGGGGGACAGGTCCTCAATGAGCAGTTCTTC. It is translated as CASSLTGGQVLNEQFF.

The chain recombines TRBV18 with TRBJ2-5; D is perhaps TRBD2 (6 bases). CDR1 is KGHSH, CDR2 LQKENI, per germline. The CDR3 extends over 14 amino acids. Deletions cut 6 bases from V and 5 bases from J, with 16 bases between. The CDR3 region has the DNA TGTGCCAGCTCCAAACCTGCGGGACTCGAGACCCAGTACTTC. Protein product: CASSKPAGLETQYF.

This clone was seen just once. As DNA, the CDR3 is TGTGCCAGCAATTTAGGACAGGGGACGTACGAGCAGTACTTC. Its translation is CASNLGQGTYEQYF. The chain uses TRBV6-5 and TRBJ2-7, with TRBD1 matching 9 bases. The germline V gene encodes CDR1 MNHEY and CDR2 SVGAGI. V trimming: 7 bases; J trimming: 4 bases; junction bases outside the gene matches: 8. CDR3 length: 14 residues.

For the CDR3, the DNA is TGTGCCAGCAGTGAAACGGGGGGATCTATCTATGGCTACACCTTC. The encoded protein is CASSETGGSIYGYTF. This chain joins TRBV2 and TRBJ1-2, with a possible D match to TRBD1 (5 bases). The V gene lost 2 bases and the J gene lost 4 bases, with 14 bases spanning the gap. This CDR3 has 15 amino acids. Germline V CDR1 and CDR2: SNHLY, FYNNEI.